The clone carrying this TCR beta chain was counted only a few times. Per germline, CDR1 SGHTA and CDR2 FQGTGA. V trimming: 6 bases; J trimming: 2 bases; junction bases outside the gene matches: 8. This CDR3 is built from 15 residues. TCRdb used MiXCR to reprocess the 5' RACE reads, holding one entry per CDR3 protein. The data contain about 80,000 distinct CDR3 sequences, about 5% of them singletons. The data originate from a study of early T cells in non-severe SARS-CoV-2 infection. The gene calls are TRBV7-3 and TRBJ2-3; TRBD2 matches at 7 bases. This TCR derives from an adult who was a healthcare worker with PCR-confirmed SARS-CoV-2 infection or an uninfected control (not recorded which). This specimen was whole blood, taken at baseline. CDR3 loop: CASSMRSGTTDTQYF. CDR3 sequence (DNA): TGTGCCAGCAGTATGCGGAGCGGGACCACAGATACGCAGTATTTT.